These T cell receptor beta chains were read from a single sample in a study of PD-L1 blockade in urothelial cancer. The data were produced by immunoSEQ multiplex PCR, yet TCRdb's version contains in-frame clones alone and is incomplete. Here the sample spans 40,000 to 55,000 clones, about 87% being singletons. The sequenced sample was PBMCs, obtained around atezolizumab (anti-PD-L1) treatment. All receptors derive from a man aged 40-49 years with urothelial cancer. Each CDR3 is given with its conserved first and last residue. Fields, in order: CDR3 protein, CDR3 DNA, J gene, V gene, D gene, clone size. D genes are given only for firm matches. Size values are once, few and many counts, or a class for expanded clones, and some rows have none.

CASSPTGTQETQYF	TGTGCCAGCAGCCCGACAGGTACTCAAGAGACCCAGTACTTC	TRBJ2-5	TRBV11-3	NA	NA
CASSDEQGAKAFF	TGTGCCAGCAGTGATGAACAGGGGGCGAAAGCTTTCTTT	TRBJ1-1	TRBV6-1	TRBD1	NA
CASSFPSLTSGRGETQYF	TGTGCCAGCAGCTTCCCGTCCTTGACTAGCGGGAGGGGGGAGACCCAGTACTTC	TRBJ2-5	TRBV7-9	TRBD2	few
CASGTGRPQHF	TGTGCCAGCGGAACGGGGAGGCCCCAGCATTTT	TRBJ1-5	TRBV6-1	NA	few
CAWSPGPGNTIYF	TGTGCCTGGAGTCCAGGGCCTGGAAACACCATATATTTT	TRBJ1-3	TRBV30	NA	NA
CASLSIGTGKETQYF	TGTGCCAGCCTTTCAATAGGGACAGGGAAAGAGACCCAGTACTTC	TRBJ2-5	TRBV7-8	TRBD1	NA
CASSPGAGTSGRLRGNEQFF	TGTGCCAGCAGCCCGGGGGCCGGGACTAGCGGGAGGCTAAGGGGGAATGAGCAGTTCTTC	TRBJ2-1	TRBV7-3	TRBD2	NA
CASSIPDRGTTEAFF	TGTGCCAGCAGCATCCCGGACAGGGGAACGACTGAAGCTTTCTTT	TRBJ1-1	TRBV5-6	TRBD1	once
CATSAQGGHIQYF	TGTGCCACCAGCGCCCAAGGAGGACACATTCAGTACTTC	TRBJ2-4	TRBV15	NA	NA
CASSLGDLGRFNTGELFF	TGTGCCAGCAGCTTGGGTGACTTAGGGAGATTCAACACCGGGGAGCTGTTTTTT	TRBJ2-2	TRBV5-4	NA	once
CASRQGAYNEQFF	TGTGCCAGCAGACAGGGGGCCTACAATGAGCAGTTCTTC	TRBJ2-1	TRBV7-3	TRBD1	NA
CASSDSGLPNEKLFF	TGTGCCAGCAGTGACTCGGGACTCCCCAATGAAAAACTGTTTTTT	TRBJ1-4	TRBV2	NA	NA
CASRNIYGYTF	TGTGCCAGCAGAAATATCTATGGCTACACCTTC	TRBJ1-2	TRBV28	NA	NA
CASSSTGSLEAFF	TGTGCCAGCAGTTCCACAGGGTCCCTTGAAGCTTTCTTT	TRBJ1-1	TRBV27	NA	NA
CASSRTVSSYEQYF	TGTGCCAGCAGTCGGACAGTAAGCTCCTACGAGCAGTACTTC	TRBJ2-7	TRBV7-9	NA	few
CAWRRGQGSNTEAFF	TGTGCCTGGAGAAGGGGACAGGGCTCGAACACTGAAGCTTTCTTT	TRBJ1-1	TRBV30	TRBD1	NA
CASSPRDRYEQYF	TGTGCCAGCAGCCCCCGGGACAGATACGAGCAGTACTTC	TRBJ2-7	TRBV7-9	TRBD1	NA
CASSQLGLGSEQYF	TGCGCCAGCAGCCAACTGGGACTAGGCTCCGAGCAGTACTTC	TRBJ2-7	TRBV4-1	TRBD2	NA
CASSLEGPTYEQYF	TGTGCCAGCAGCTTGGAGGGGCCTACCTACGAGCAGTACTTC	TRBJ2-7	TRBV5-6	NA	NA
CASRLQGASNYGYTF	TGTGCCAGCAGGCTACAGGGAGCTTCTAACTATGGCTACACCTTC	TRBJ1-2	TRBV6-5	NA	NA
CASSLGQGGLEQFF	TGTGCCAGCAGCCTGGGACAGGGGGGACTAGAGCAGTTCTTC	TRBJ2-1	TRBV7-9	TRBD1	NA
CASSEQLEAFF	TGTGCCAGCTCAGAACAGCTTGAAGCTTTCTTT	TRBJ1-1	TRBV18	NA	NA
CAFATSPTGGNEQFF	TGTGCCTTTGCCACTTCCCCGACAGGGGGCAATGAGCAGTTCTTC	TRBJ2-1	TRBV30	TRBD1	few
CSAREGGNTIYF	TGCAGCGCCAGGGAGGGTGGAAACACCATATATTTT	TRBJ1-3	TRBV29-1	NA	NA
CASSPDSALRGAFF	TGTGCCAGCTCACCGGACAGTGCTCTACGCGGAGCTTTCTTT	TRBJ1-1	TRBV18	NA	NA
CARSEGEAFF	TGTGCCAGATCAGAGGGAGAAGCTTTCTTT	TRBJ1-1	TRBV2	NA	NA
CASSFRGAETQYF	TGTGCCAGTAGTTTTCGGGGGGCGGAGACCCAGTACTTC	TRBJ2-5	TRBV19	NA	NA
CAWRLTGTEAFF	TGTGCCTGGAGACTGACAGGAACTGAAGCTTTCTTT	TRBJ1-1	TRBV30	NA	NA
CASSQGSVNEQFF	TGTGCCAGCAGCCAAGGTAGTGTTAATGAGCAGTTCTTC	TRBJ2-1	TRBV4-2	NA	NA
CASSLLTRNYGYTF	TGTGCCAGCAGCTTGCTGACACGTAACTATGGCTACACCTTC	TRBJ1-2	TRBV5-4	NA	NA
CASSVGNSGNNEQFF	TGTGCCAGCAGCGTAGGAAATAGCGGAAACAATGAGCAGTTCTTC	TRBJ2-1	TRBV9	NA	NA
CAISALGQNYEQYF	TGTGCCATCAGTGCTTTAGGACAGAACTACGAGCAGTACTTC	TRBJ2-7	TRBV10-3	NA	NA
CASGGQGLTEAFF	TGTGCCAGCGGGGGACAGGGATTAACTGAAGCTTTCTTT	TRBJ1-1	TRBV19	TRBD1	NA
CASSPAGMGYTF	TGTGCCAGCTCACCAGCAGGGATGGGCTACACCTTC	TRBJ1-2	TRBV18	NA	NA
CASSLEAFTETQYF	TGTGCCAGCAGCTTAGAGGCATTTACAGAGACCCAGTACTTC	TRBJ2-5	TRBV11-2	NA	NA
CASSQGLAVSTDTQYF	TGCGCCAGCAGCCAAGGTCTAGCGGTTAGCACAGATACGCAGTATTTT	TRBJ2-3	TRBV4-1	TRBD2	NA
CAWSVGGAADTQYF	TGTGCCTGGAGTGTCGGGGGAGCGGCAGATACGCAGTATTTT	TRBJ2-3	TRBV30	NA	NA
CASSEPSGGPTEAFF	TGCGCCAGCAGCGAACCCTCAGGGGGACCGACTGAAGCTTTCTTT	TRBJ1-1	TRBV5-1	TRBD1	NA
CASSVANSNYGYTF	TGTGCCAGCAGCGTAGCTAATTCTAACTATGGCTACACCTTC	TRBJ1-2	TRBV9	NA	NA
CASRGQGANPYGYTF	TGTGCCAGCAGAGGACAGGGGGCGAATCCGTATGGCTACACCTTC	TRBJ1-2	TRBV21-1	NA	NA
CASSQDGGRGTETQYF	TGCGCCAGCAGCCAAGATGGCGGCAGGGGGACGGAGACCCAGTACTTC	TRBJ2-5	TRBV4-1	TRBD1	once
CASSYSSGFTEAFF	TGTGCCAGCAGTTACAGCTCAGGATTCACTGAAGCTTTCTTT	TRBJ1-1	TRBV6-5	NA	NA
CASSLGQGKNTEAFF	TGCGCCAGCAGCCTGGGACAGGGGAAGAACACTGAAGCTTTCTTT	TRBJ1-1	TRBV4-1	TRBD1	NA
CASSGGLQETQYF	TGTGCCAGCAGCGGCGGGCTCCAAGAGACCCAGTACTTC	TRBJ2-5	TRBV9	NA	NA
CASRWGQDGELFF	TGCGCCAGCAGATGGGGACAGGACGGGGAGCTGTTTTTT	TRBJ2-2	TRBV5-1	TRBD1	NA
CASSHLVGAEAFF	TGTGCCAGTAGTCACCTGGTCGGAGCTGAAGCTTTCTTT	TRBJ1-1	TRBV19	NA	NA
CASSAPPGLVVQYF	TGTGCCAGCTCTGCCCCTCCCGGACTAGTCGTGCAGTACTTC	TRBJ2-7	TRBV28	TRBD2	NA
CASSVDRAQETQYF	TGCGCCAGCAGCGTGGACAGGGCCCAAGAGACCCAGTACTTC	TRBJ2-5	TRBV5-1	TRBD1	NA
CASSPHRGSNTGELFF	TGTGCCAGCAGCCCACACCGGGGGTCGAACACCGGGGAGCTGTTTTTT	TRBJ2-2	TRBV9	NA	NA
CASSSTGTEKLFF	TGTGCCAGCAGCTCGACAGGAACCGAAAAACTGTTTTTT	TRBJ1-4	TRBV7-8	NA	NA
CATSPVSEAFF	TGTGCCACCTCCCCTGTCTCTGAAGCTTTCTTT	TRBJ1-1	TRBV2	NA	NA
CASSYSLERTF	TGTGCCAGCAGTTACTCCCTGGAGAGAACTTTC	TRBJ2-6	TRBV6-6	NA	NA
CASSPLRTGGQGQYF	TGTGCCAGCAGCCCCCTTCGGACAGGGGGTCAGGGGCAGTACTTC	TRBJ2-7	TRBV11-2	TRBD1	NA
CASSPNYEQYF	TGTGCCAGCAGCCCCAACTACGAGCAGTACTTC	TRBJ2-7	TRBV7-2	NA	NA
CASSQTRRAEAFF	TGTGCCAGCAGCCAAACCAGGCGGGCTGAAGCTTTCTTT	TRBJ1-1	TRBV14	NA	NA
CASSPPGDQPQHF	TGTGCCAGCTCACCGCCGGGAGATCAGCCCCAGCATTTT	TRBJ1-5	TRBV18	NA	NA
CASRGPGDQPQHF	TGTGCCAGCAGGGGGCCGGGGGATCAGCCCCAGCATTTT	TRBJ1-5	TRBV6-6	NA	NA